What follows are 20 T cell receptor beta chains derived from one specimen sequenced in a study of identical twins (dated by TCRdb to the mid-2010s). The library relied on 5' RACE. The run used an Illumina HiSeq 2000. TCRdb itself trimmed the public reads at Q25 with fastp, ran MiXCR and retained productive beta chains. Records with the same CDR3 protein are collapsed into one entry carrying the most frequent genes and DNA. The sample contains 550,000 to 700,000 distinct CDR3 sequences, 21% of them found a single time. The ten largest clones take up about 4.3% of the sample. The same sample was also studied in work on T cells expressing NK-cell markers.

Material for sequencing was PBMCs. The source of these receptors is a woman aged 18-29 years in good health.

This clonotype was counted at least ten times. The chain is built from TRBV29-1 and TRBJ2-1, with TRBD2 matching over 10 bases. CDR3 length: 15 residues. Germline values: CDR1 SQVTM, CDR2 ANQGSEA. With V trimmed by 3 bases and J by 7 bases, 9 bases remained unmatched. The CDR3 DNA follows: TGCAGCGTTGAGGCTCGGCTAGCGGGGGTAAATGAGCAGTTCTTC. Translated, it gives CSVEARLAGVNEQFF.

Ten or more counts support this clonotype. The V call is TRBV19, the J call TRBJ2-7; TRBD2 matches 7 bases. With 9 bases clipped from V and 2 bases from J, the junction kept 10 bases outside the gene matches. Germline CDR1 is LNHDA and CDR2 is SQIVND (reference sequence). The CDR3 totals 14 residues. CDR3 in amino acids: CASRQREGTYEQYF. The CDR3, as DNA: TGTGCCAGCCGACAGCGGGAAGGAACCTACGAGCAGTACTTC.

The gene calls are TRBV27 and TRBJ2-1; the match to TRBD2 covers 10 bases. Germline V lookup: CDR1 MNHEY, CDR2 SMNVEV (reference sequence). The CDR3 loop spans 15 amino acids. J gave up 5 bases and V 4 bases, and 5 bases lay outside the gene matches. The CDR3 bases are TGTGCCAGCAGTTCCGGGACTAGCGTCCACAATGAGCAGTTCTTC. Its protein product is CASSSGTSVHNEQFF.

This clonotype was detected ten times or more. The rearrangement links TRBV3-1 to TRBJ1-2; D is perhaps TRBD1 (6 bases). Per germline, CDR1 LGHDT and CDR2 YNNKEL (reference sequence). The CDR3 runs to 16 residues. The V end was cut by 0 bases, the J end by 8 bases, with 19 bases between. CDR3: CASSQDSTGHMDGYTF. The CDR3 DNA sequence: TGTGCCAGCAGCCAAGATTCTACGGGACATATGGACGGCTACACCTTC.

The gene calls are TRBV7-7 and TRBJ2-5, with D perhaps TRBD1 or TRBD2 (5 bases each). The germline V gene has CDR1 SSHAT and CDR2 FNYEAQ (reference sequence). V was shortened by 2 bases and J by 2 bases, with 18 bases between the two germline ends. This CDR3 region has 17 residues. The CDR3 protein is CASSLIVIGAGQETQYF. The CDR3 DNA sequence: TGTGCCAGCAGCTTAATAGTGATCGGGGCAGGGCAAGAGACCCAGTACTTC.

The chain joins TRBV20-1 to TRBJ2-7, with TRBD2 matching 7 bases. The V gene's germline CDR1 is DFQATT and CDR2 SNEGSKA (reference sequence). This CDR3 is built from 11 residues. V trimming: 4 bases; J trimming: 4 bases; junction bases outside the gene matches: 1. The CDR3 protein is CSANGRYEQYF. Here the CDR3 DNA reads TGCAGTGCTAACGGGAGGTACGAGCAGTACTTC.

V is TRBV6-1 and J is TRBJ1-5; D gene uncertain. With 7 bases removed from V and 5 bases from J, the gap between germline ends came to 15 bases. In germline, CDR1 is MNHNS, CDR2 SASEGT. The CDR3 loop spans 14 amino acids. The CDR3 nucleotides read TGTGCCAGCACCGAGGTACTAGCTCATCAGCCCCAGCATTTT. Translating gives CASTEVLAHQPQHF.

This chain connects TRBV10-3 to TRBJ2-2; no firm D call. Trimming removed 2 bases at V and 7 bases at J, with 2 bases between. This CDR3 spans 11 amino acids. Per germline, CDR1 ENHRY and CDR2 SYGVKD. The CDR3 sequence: CAISEVGELFF. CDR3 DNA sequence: TGTGCCATCAGTGAGGTCGGGGAGCTGTTTTTT.

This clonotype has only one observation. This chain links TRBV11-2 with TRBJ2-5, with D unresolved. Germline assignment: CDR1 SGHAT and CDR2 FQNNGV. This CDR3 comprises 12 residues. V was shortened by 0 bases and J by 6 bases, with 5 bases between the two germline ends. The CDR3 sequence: CASSLDTQTQYF. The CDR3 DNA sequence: TGTGCCAGCAGCTTAGATACGCAGACCCAGTACTTC.

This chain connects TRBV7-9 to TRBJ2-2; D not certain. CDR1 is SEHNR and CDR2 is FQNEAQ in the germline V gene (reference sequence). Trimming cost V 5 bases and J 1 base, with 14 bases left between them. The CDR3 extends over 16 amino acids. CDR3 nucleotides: TGTGCCAGCAGCCCGAAACCCTACCTGAACACCGGGGAGCTGTTTTTT. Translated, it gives CASSPKPYLNTGELFF.

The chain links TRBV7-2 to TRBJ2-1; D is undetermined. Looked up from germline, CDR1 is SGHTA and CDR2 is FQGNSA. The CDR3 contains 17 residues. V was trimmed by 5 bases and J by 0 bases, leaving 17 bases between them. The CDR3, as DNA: TGTGCCAGCAGCCCTCAACTGGGCCTTCCCTCCTACAATGAGCAGTTCTTC. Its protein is CASSPQLGLPSYNEQFF.

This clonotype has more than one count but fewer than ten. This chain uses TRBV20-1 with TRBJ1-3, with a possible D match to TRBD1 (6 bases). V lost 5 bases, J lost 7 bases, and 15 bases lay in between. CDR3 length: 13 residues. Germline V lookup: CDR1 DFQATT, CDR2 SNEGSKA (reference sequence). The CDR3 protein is CSASGALENTIYF. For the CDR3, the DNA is TGCAGTGCTTCGGGGGCTCTCGAGAACACCATATATTTT.

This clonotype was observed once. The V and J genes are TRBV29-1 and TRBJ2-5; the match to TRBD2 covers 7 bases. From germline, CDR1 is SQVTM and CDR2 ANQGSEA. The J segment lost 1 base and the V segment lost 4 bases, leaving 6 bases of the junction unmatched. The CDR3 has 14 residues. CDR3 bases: TGCAGCGTTGCGACGCCTAGCGGCCAAGAGACCCAGTACTTC. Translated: CSVATPSGQETQYF.

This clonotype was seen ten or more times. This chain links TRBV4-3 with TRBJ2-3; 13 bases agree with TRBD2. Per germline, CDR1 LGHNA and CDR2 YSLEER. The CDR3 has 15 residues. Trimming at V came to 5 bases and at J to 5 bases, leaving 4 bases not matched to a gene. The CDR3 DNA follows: TGCGCCAGCAGCACTAGCGGGAGGGCAGGAGATACGCAGTATTTT. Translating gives CASSTSGRAGDTQYF.

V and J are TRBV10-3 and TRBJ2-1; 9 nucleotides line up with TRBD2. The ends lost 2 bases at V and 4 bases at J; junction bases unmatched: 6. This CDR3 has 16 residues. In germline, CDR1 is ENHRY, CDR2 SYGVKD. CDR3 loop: CAISEMGGGAYNEQFF. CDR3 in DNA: TGTGCCATCAGTGAGATGGGCGGGGGGGCTTACAATGAGCAGTTCTTC.

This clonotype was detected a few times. CDR3 bases: TGTGCCAGCTCACCACTGGGACTAGCTTCTGCCGGGGCCAACGTCCTGACTTTC. Protein product: CASSPLGLASAGANVLTF. The V gene is TRBV18, the J gene TRBJ2-6, with 9 positions matching TRBD2. The CDR3 runs 18 residues. Germline assignment: CDR1 KGHSH and CDR2 LQKENI. The V segment lost 1 base and the J segment 4 bases; nucleotides outside the gene matches: 8.

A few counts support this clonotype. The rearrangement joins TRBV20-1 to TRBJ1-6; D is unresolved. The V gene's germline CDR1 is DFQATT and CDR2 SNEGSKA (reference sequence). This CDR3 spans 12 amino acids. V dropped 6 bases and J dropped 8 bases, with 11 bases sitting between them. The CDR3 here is CSAFREDSPLHF. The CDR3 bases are TGCAGTGCCTTCCGGGAGGATTCACCCCTCCACTTT.

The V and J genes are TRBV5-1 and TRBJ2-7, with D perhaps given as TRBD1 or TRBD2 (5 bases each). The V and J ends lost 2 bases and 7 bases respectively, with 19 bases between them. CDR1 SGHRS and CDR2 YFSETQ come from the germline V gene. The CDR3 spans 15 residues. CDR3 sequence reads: CASSFEIRAEGEQYF. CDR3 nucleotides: TGCGCCAGCAGCTTCGAAATACGGGCTGAGGGGGAGCAGTACTTC.

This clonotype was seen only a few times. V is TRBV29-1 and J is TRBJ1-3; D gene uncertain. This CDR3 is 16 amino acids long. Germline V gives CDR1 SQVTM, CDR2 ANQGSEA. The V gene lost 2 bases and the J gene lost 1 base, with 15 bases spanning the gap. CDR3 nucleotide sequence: TGCAGCGTTGAAAGGAAAGGGCATGATTCTGGAAACACCATATATTTT. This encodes CSVERKGHDSGNTIYF.

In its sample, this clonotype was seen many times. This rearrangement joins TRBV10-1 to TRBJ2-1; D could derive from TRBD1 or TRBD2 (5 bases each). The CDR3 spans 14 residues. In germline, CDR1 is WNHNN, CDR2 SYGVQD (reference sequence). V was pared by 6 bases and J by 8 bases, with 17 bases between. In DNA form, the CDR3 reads TGCGCCAGCAGCGACACCGGGACCGAAGATGAGCAGTTCTTC. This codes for CASSDTGTEDEQFF.